This is a list of T cell receptor beta chains from one sample in a study of vaccination effects on CD4 cells after COVID-19. The method was immunoSEQ multiplex PCR; TCRdb's version includes in-frame clones alone and lacks a portion of them. Of 60,000 to 90,000 clones listed, over 70% were seen once; the top ten hold roughly 1.2%. These receptors lack a known antigen. Sequencing used CD4+ T cells from PBMCs cultured with HCoV-229E spike peptides, obtained after COVID-19 vaccination. These receptors all stem from a human donor who received a COVID-19 vaccine. Each CDR3 is given with its conserved first and last residue. D genes are given only for firm matches. Where a row states a size, it is once, few, many or the class of an expanded clone; other rows omit it.

d_call j_call v_call clone_size cdr3_nt cdr3_aa
. TRBJ1-4 TRBV6-1 . TGTGCCAGCAGTGAAATTATTCCAGGGTTCATGGAAAAACTGTTTTTT CASSEIIPGFMEKLFF
TRBD2 TRBJ2-1 TRBV5-4 . TGTGCCAGCAGCTCAAAGCGGGGGGGCTCCGATGAGCAGTTCTTC CASSSKRGGSDEQFF
TRBD1 TRBJ1-1 TRBV11-2 few TGTGCCAGCAGCTTAAGTAAAGGGGGCGGCACTGAAGCTTTCTTT CASSLSKGGGTEAFF
. TRBJ1-2 TRBV28 . TGTGCCAGCGGAAATTACATGGGGGGGCATGGCTACACCTTC CASGNYMGGHGYTF
TRBD1 TRBJ2-2 TRBV5-1 . TGCGCCAGCAGCGGATGGACAGGGTCTGACACCGGGGAGCTGTTTTTT CASSGWTGSDTGELFF
TRBD1 TRBJ1-6 TRBV4-1 . TGCGCCAGCAGCCAAGATGCCGGGCAGGGGGCACCGAGATCACCCCTCCACTTT CASSQDAGQGAPRSPLHF
. TRBJ1-2 TRBV6-1 . TGTGCCAGCAGTGAATTAGGGACATCAGCCTATGGCTACACCTTC CASSELGTSAYGYTF
. TRBJ1-1 TRBV7-2 . TGTGCGAACCGCGGCGGCCCCAGGAACACTGAAGCTTTCTTT CANRGGPRNTEAFF
. TRBJ1-1 TRBV19 . TGTGCCAGTAGTATTGGAGGCAGTTCGGGTGAAGCTTTCTTT CASSIGGSSGEAFF
. TRBJ1-2 TRBV11-1 . TGTGCCAGCAGCTTATACAGCTCCTATGGCTACACCTTC CASSLYSSYGYTF
TRBD1 TRBJ1-4 TRBV5-1 . TGCGCCAGCAGCCTAGACAGGGGCTTGGATGAAAAACTGTTTTTT CASSLDRGLDEKLFF
. TRBJ2-1 TRBV28 . TGTGCCAGCTCCCCTTTTAACAATGAGCAGTTCTTC CASSPFNNEQFF
. TRBJ1-1 TRBV5-1 . TGCGCCAGCAGCTTGGATCCAGCGACGAACACTGAAGCTTTCTTT CASSLDPATNTEAFF
. TRBJ2-2 TRBV3-1/TRBV3-2 once TGTGCCAGCAGCCAACGGGGCCTTGGTGGTACCGGGGAGCTGTTTTTT CASSQRGLGGTGELFF
TRBD2 TRBJ2-2 TRBV6-4 . TGTGCCAGCAGGGCACTAGCGGGAAACACCGGGGAGCTGTTTTTT CASRALAGNTGELFF
TRBD2 TRBJ2-5 TRBV9 . TGTGCCAGCAGCGTAACGGATAGTGGGGCAGGGAGGGTCGAGACCCAGTACTTC CASSVTDSGAGRVETQYF
TRBD1 TRBJ2-1 TRBV9 . TGTGCCAGCAGCACCCGGGACAGGGGGCTAGGTGAGCAGTTCTTC CASSTRDRGLGEQFF
. TRBJ1-2 TRBV5-5 . TGTGCCAGCAGCTTGGCCCCGGGTAACTATGGCTACACCTTC CASSLAPGNYGYTF
TRBD1 TRBJ1-2 TRBV28 once TGTGCCAGCAGCGCCTTGCTCGACAGGGTCTATGGCTACACCTTC CASSALLDRVYGYTF
TRBD1 TRBJ1-4 TRBV27 once TGTGCCAGCAGTCCCTGGAGACAGGGCCTTATCGCAACTAATGAAAAACTGTTTTTT CASSPWRQGLIATNEKLFF
TRBD1 TRBJ2-4 TRBV4-1 . TGCGCCAGCAGCCAAGGACAGGGTGCCAAAAACATTCAGTACTTC CASSQGQGAKNIQYF
. TRBJ1-2 TRBV12-3/TRBV12-4 . TGTGCCAGCAGCCTCGGACTCTATGGCTACACCTTC CASSLGLYGYTF